The clone carrying this T cell receptor (beta chain) was seen many times. Arm-PCR of CDR3 regions and iRepertoire HTBI primers were the basis on which TCR beta libraries were built. As originally analysed: Across all samples, about 60 TRBV segments and 15 or so TRBJ segments were identified. MiXCR, applied by TCRdb to the multiplex PCR reads, yields one record per CDR3 protein. For this entry, the V and J calls and clone size follow TCRdb and not the study's own pipeline. The top ten hold about two fifths of the sample, which has about 310,000 distinct CDR3 sequences, about a sixth seen once. The data are from a study of regulatory T cells in long-lasting Graves disease. Specified time point: newly diagnosed GD, antithyroid drugs for less than 3 months. PBMCs provided the RNA from which the TCR library was made. The CDR3 contains 15 residues. CDR1 and CDR2 (germline): SNHLY, FYNNEI. J gave up 9 bases and V 6 bases, and 11 bases lay outside the gene matches.

The gene calls are TRBV2 and TRBJ2-1; 10 bases agree with TRBD2. This specimen consisted of peripheral blood mononuclear cells (PBMCs), obtained at new diagnosis, from a patient treated with antithyroid drugs. This clonotype was obtained from a female donor with Graves disease. CDR3 bases: TGTGCCAGCAGCGCTCAGCGGGAGGGGTGGAGTGAGCAGTTCTTC. It encodes CASSAQREGWSEQFF.